The rows below give T cell receptor beta chains drawn from one sample of a study of T cell responses to AZD1222 COVID-19 vaccine. TCRdb's table, derived via immunoSEQ multiplex PCR, lists solely in-frame clones and lacks some. This table has roughly 100,000 clones, roughly nine tenths appearing once. The input for sequencing was peripheral blood, taken 28 days after the second AZD1222 dose. Receptors were obtained from an adult who received the AZD1222 COVID-19 vaccine. Both conserved end residues are part of each CDR3. Not all rows give a size; the values are once, few, many and, for expanded clones, a class.

>NA|TRBV7-8|TRBJ1-3
CASSLGVTGNTIYF
>NA|TRBV19|TRBJ1-6
CASSSAGGRLHF
>NA|TRBV7-9|TRBJ1-6
CASSFSGQIGNSPLHF
>NA|TRBV28|TRBJ2-7
CASSPTTGPHYEQYF
>NA|TRBV14|TRBJ2-7
CASSQDPPGILSYEQYF
>NA|TRBV18|TRBJ2-6
CASSPRQADVSGANVLTF
>NA|TRBV12-3/TRBV12-4|TRBJ2-3
CASTPSRGLTQYF
>NA|TRBV15|TRBJ2-7
CATSRDLGLAAYEQYF
>NA|TRBV28|TRBJ1-1
CASMVLGSEAFF
>once|TRBV28|TRBJ1-2
CASSFPQAGGGYTF